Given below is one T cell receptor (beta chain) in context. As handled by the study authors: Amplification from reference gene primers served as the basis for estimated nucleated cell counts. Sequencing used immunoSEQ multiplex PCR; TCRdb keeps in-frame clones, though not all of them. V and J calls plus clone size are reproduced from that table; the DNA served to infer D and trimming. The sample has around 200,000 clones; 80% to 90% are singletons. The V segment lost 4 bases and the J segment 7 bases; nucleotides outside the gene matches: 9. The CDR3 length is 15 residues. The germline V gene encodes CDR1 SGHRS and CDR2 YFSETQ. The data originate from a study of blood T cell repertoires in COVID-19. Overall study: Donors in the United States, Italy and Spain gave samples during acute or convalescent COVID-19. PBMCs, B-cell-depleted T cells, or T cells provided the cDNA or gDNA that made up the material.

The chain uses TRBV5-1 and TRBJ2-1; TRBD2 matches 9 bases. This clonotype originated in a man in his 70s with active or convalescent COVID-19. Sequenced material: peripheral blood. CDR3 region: CASSRRLAGLNEQFF. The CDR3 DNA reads TGCGCCAGCAGCCGCCGGCTAGCGGGATTGAATGAGCAGTTCTTC.